The clone carrying this T cell receptor beta chain has at least ten counts. Its antigen is unidentified. This record belongs to a study of T cells in Graves' hyperthyroidism and ophthalmopathy. Study-wide results and limits: Most thyroid clonotypes that were expanded above 0.001 also turned up in blood.

Unmatched junction bases numbered 7, after V lost 3 bases and J lost 2 bases. Germline values: CDR1 KGHSH, CDR2 LQKENI. The CDR3 is 17 amino acids. Template material for amplifying TCR beta CDR3 regions consisted of RNA transcripts. First-round RT-PCR with HTBI primers amplified the TCR CDR3 region. Using its own MiXCR run on the multiplex PCR reads, TCRdb lists one record per CDR3 protein. The table lists some 500,000 distinct CDR3 sequences, approximately 14% of them singletons. The origin of this receptor is a woman aged 18-35 years with Graves' hyperthyroidism. The sample consisted of blood. The rearrangement joins TRBV18 to TRBJ2-2, with 9 bases fitting TRBD2. CDR3 amino acids: CASSPLLAGRNTGELFF. CDR3 nucleotide sequence: TGTGCCAGCTCACCTCTCCTAGCGGGAAGAAACACCGGGGAGCTGTTTTTT.